This T cell receptor beta chain was identified during a study of T cells in Graves' hyperthyroidism and ophthalmopathy (dated by TCRdb to the late 2010s). Notes on the research overall: Peripheral blood was collected at initial diagnosis, before any treatment. The approximately 100 discovery patients were divided at random into training and test sets in a 7:3 ratio. A discovery cohort of about a hundred patients, about 44 with Graves' ophthalmopathy and 57 with stable Graves' hyperthyroidism, was used to find distinguishing TCR V-J signatures. After sampling, hyperthyroidism patients received methimazole starting at 30 mg daily, and ophthalmopathy patients received high-dose intravenous methylprednisolone. TCR Vbeta CDR3 sequencing of fewer than 150 peripheral blood samples (43 ophthalmopathy, approximately 80 hyperthyroidism and some 17 progressor patients) is reported in the paper. Prospective prediction of ophthalmopathy was tested in an independent validation cohort of approximately 19 hyperthyroidism patients and roughly 16 patients who later progressed to ophthalmopathy. In addition, the study compared T-cell repertoires in thyroid tissue and in blood from over 5 Graves' hyperthyroidism patients.

This clonotype was counted many times. It has no known antigen specificity. There are no base qualities to consult, and no much larger clone falls within one base. The junction carries 11 bases between V and J, which are trimmed by 8 bases and 3 bases respectively. The CDR3 runs 12 amino acids, cysteine and phenylalanine included. The CDR3 DNA has 36 bases and is translated from base 1. CDR1 and CDR2, per the germline V gene, are SNHLY and FYNNEI. Moderately to severely active disease, a Clinical Activity Score of at least 3, a NOSPECS grade of at least 4, and a duration under 3 months were present in ophthalmopathy patients. Patients with uncontrolled infections, other autoimmune diseases, pregnancy or lactation were excluded. Diagnoses were based on clinical symptoms, serum thyroxine and TRAb, thyroid ultrasound and orbital computed tomography. PBMCs were separated from approximately 10 ml of fresh peripheral blood using Ficoll-Paque density gradient centrifugation. Total RNA was extracted with Trizol reagent, and quality was checked on an Agilent 2100 Bioanalyzer.

The paper's findings and limits, for the study overall: Ophthalmopathy was separated from stable hyperthyroidism by a 13 V-J signature model, with over 85% sensitivity and roughly 84% specificity obtained in cross-validation and 80%/75% obtained in testing. During validation, the model predicted progression to ophthalmopathy a median of approximately 6.5 months ahead of onset, with around 71% sensitivity and about 75% specificity. Sample size was not statistically predetermined, and blinding of investigators to group allocation was not performed. Most expanded thyroid clonotypes (frequency above 0.001) were also detected in blood, suggesting blood repertoires may reflect thyroid immune responses.

Amplification of TCR beta CDR3 regions was carried out from RNA transcripts. The first round of RT-PCR for the TCR CDR3 was performed with the HTBI primer set and the Qiagen OneStep RT-PCR kit. The libraries were constructed in a second round of multiplex PCR and then size-selected and purified. Libraries were sequenced paired-end with 100 bp reads on an Illumina HiSeq2000. As for the original processing: Raw data were processed with SOAPnuke, discarding reads with adapters, uncalled bases, mean Phred below 15, or no exact constant-primer or identifier match. COPE v1.2.5 was used to merge high-quality paired reads, and clonotypes were defined as unique nucleotide sequences. MiTCR v1.1 was used to align the clonotypes against IMGT TRBV, TRBD and TRBJ reference segments. Analysis was restricted to V-J combinations with a frequency above 0.0001, which covered just over 98% of repertoires. A TCS score was defined as the ratio between F50 (clonal expansion) and ExV (chaos), using BLOSUM62-based TCRdist between CDR3 peptides within each V-J. Welch's t-statistics and random forest reduced 500 to 650 V-J features to 13, which were used in a naive Bayes classifier (R e1071). Using fastp at Q25 and MiXCR, TCRdb reprocessed the public reads and kept productive beta chains. Identical CDR3 protein sequences are pooled into one entry, listed with their most common genes and DNA. Here the V and J calls rest on TCRdb's processing, not on the authors' analysis. This sample lists about 300,000 distinct CDR3 sequences; 15% to 20% were detected once. 35% to 40% of the sample rests with the top ten.

This TCR derives from a man in his forties or fifties with Graves' ophthalmopathy. This chain joins TRBV2 to TRBJ2-7, with the D gene too uncertain to name. Sequenced material: blood. The CDR3 region: CASGSAIYEQYF. The DNA is as follows: TGTGCCAGCGGGTCGGCGATCTACGAGCAGTACTTC. Reference TRBV2 and TRBJ2-7 proteins supply the regions before and after the CDR3; the full variable domain is: EPEVTQTPSHQVTQMGQEVILRCVPISNHLYFYWYRQILGQKVEFLVSFYNNEISEKSEIFDDQFSVERPDGSNFTLKIRSTKLEDSAMYFCASGSAIYEQYFGPGTRLTVT.